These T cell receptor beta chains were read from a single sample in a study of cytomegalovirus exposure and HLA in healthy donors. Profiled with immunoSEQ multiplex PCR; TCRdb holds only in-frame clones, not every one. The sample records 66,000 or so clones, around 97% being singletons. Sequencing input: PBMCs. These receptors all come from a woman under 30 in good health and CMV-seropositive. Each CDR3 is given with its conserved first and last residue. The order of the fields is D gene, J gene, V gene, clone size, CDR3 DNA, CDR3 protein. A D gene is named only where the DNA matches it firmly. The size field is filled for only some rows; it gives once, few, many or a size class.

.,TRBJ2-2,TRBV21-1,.,TGTGCCAGCAGCAAGTATGCCAGGGGGCGGGGAAACACCGGGGAGCTGTTTTTT,CASSKYARGRGNTGELFF
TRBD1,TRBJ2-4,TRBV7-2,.,TGTGCCAGCAGCTCGACAGGGGGCGAGGCCATTCAGTACTTC,CASSSTGGEAIQYF
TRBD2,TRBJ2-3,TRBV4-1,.,TGCGCCAGCAGCCAAGAAGGAAGTAGCGGGAGATACATAGATACGCAGTATTTT,CASSQEGSSGRYIDTQYF
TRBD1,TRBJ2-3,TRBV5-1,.,TGCGCCAGCGGGACAGGGGGCGAAGATACGCAGTATTTT,CASGTGGEDTQYF
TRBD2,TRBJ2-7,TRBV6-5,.,TGTGCCAGCAGTTCCGGACTAGGCTCCTACGAGCAGTACTTC,CASSSGLGSYEQYF
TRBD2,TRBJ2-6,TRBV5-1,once,TGCGCCAGCGCGGGACTAGGATCTTCTCTGGGGGCCAACGTCCTGACTTTC,CASAGLGSSLGANVLTF
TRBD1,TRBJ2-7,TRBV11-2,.,TGTGCCAGCAGACGGCCAGGGGGCACCTACGAGCAGTACTTC,CASRRPGGTYEQYF
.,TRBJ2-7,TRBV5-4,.,TGTGCCAGCAGCCCTCGGGGTGCGCCCGAGCAGTACTTC,CASSPRGAPEQYF
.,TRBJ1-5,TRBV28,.,TGTGCCAGCAGTTTATCTTCCGGTCTCAATCAGCCCCAGCATTTT,CASSLSSGLNQPQHF
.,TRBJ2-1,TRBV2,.,TGTGCCAGCAGTGGGCTGGAGCAGTTCTTC,CASSGLEQFF
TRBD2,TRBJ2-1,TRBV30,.,TGTGCCTGGAAAGGCGGGAGGGAGGTAAATGAGCAGTTCTTC,CAWKGGREVNEQFF
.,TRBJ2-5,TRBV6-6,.,TGTGCCAGCAGTTCGCGGATTGGGGAGACCCAGTACTTC,CASSSRIGETQYF
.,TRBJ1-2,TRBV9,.,TGTGCCAGCAGCGTAGGGGAGGGTTCATATGGCTACACCTTC,CASSVGEGSYGYTF
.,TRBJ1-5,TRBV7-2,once,TGTGCCAGCAGCTTAGCGGGAGGGAGCAATCAGCCCCAGCATTTT,CASSLAGGSNQPQHF
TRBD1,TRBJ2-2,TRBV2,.,TGTGCCAGCAGTCAATTGGGGGGGGACAGGGGGAGAAGAGGGGAGCTGTTTTTT,CASSQLGGDRGRRGELFF
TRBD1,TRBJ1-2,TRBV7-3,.,TGTGCCAGCAGCTTGACCGGGACAGGGATACATGGCTACACCTTC,CASSLTGTGIHGYTF
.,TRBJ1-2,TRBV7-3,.,TGTGCCAGCAGCTTAAGCGGGGATGGCTACACCTTC,CASSLSGDGYTF
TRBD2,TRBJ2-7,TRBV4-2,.,TGTGCCAGCAGCCAAGATGGCGGGAGTAAGCAGTACTTC,CASSQDGGSKQYF
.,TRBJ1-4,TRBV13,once,TGTGCCAGCAGCCAACGGACTGGTTCTAATGAAAAACTGTTTTTT,CASSQRTGSNEKLFF
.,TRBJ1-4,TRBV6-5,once,TGTGCCAGCAGGTCAGGGGAAAAACTGTTTTTT,CASRSGEKLFF